Listed here is a single T cell receptor (beta chain). The data were taken from a study of blood T cell repertoires in COVID-19. The assay was immunoSEQ multiplex PCR, and TCRdb's table has in-frame clones only and misses some. The sample shows some 31,000 clones, approximately 91% of them seen only once. Trimming removed 2 bases from V and 0 bases from J, with 11 bases in between. The CDR3 has 16 residues. The germline gives CDR1 MDHEN, CDR2 SYDVKM. The rearrangement joins TRBV28 to TRBJ1-5; D remains unclear. The sequencing input was peripheral blood. The receptor was isolated from a human donor with active COVID-19. The donor label of this sample is uncertain. The CDR3 DNA reads TGTGCCAGCAGTTTACTTACGGAGTATAGCAATCAGCCCCAGCATTTT. It is translated as CASSLLTEYSNQPQHF.